This entry lists 28 T cell receptor beta chains sequenced from one sample in a study of T cell responses to AZD1222 COVID-19 vaccine. Data came from immunoSEQ multiplex PCR; TCRdb stores just in-frame clones and leaves some out. The table records around 160,000 clones, approximately 78% of them present only once. The sequences come from peripheral blood, collected on day 0 of MenACWY control vaccination. These receptor sequences come from an adult in good health.

V and J are TRBV5-5 and TRBJ2-1; D is uncertain. The CDR3 loop spans 12 amino acids. Germline V lookup: CDR1 SGHKS, CDR2 YYEKEE (reference sequence). V was pared by 4 bases and J by 5 bases, with 7 bases between. This CDR3 is CASSLTHNEQFF. The CDR3 region has the DNA TGTGCCAGCAGCCTGACTCACAATGAGCAGTTCTTC.

The CDR3, as DNA: TGCGCCAGCAGCCAACCCGGGACAGGGTCCTACGAGCAGTACTTC. Its protein product is CASSQPGTGSYEQYF. This chain uses TRBV4-1 with TRBJ2-7; 9 bases agree with TRBD1. Germline trimming cut 2 bases from V and 1 base from J; bases unmatched to any gene: 3. The CDR3 consists of 15 residues. Germline CDR1 and CDR2: MGHRA and YSYEKL.

The rearrangement links TRBV6-2 or TRBV6-3 to TRBJ1-5, with D perhaps TRBD1 (6 bases). Germline assignment: CDR1 MNHEY and CDR2 SVGEGT. CDR3 size: 16 residues. V lost 5 bases to trimming and J lost 0 bases, with 14 bases between them. The CDR3 DNA reads TGTGCCAGCAGTCCCGGACAGACGTATAGCAATCAGCCCCAGCATTTT. This gives the protein CASSPGQTYSNQPQHF.

The rearrangement joins TRBV7-2 to TRBJ1-5; D unresolved. V lost 0 bases, J lost 3 bases, and 6 bases lay in between. CDR1 is SGHTA, CDR2 FQGNSA, per germline. The CDR3 runs 14 residues. CDR3 coding DNA: TGTGCCAGCAGCTTAGCCGGCTACAATCAGCCCCAGCATTTT. Translating gives CASSLAGYNQPQHF.

V and J are TRBV5-1 and TRBJ2-4; D could derive from TRBD1 or TRBD2 (5 bases each). CDR3 length: 15 residues. V was trimmed by 0 bases and J by 3 bases, leaving 10 bases between them. Per germline, CDR1 SGHRS and CDR2 YFSETQ. CDR3 bases: TGCGCCAGCAGCTTGGAGCCTGGGGGCAAAAACATTCAGTACTTC. Translating it yields CASSLEPGGKNIQYF.

The chain links TRBV29-1 to TRBJ1-2, with 7 positions matching TRBD1. With 2 bases clipped from V and 4 bases from J, the junction kept 7 bases outside the gene matches. In germline, CDR1 is SQVTM, CDR2 ANQGSEA. This CDR3 is 14 amino acids long. Here the CDR3 DNA reads TGCAGCGTTGAAAGCAGGCACAGGGGCTATGGCTACACCTTC. Translating it yields CSVESRHRGYGYTF.

This sequence joins TRBV3-1 (or the pseudogene TRBV3-2) and TRBJ1-6; D unclear. Germline loops: CDR1 LGHDT, CDR2 YNNKEL (reference sequence). The CDR3 consists of 12 residues. V was trimmed by 4 bases and J by 14 bases, leaving 12 bases between them. The CDR3 coding sequence is TGTGCCAGCAGCCCTCCTGACGGGACCCTCCACTTT. Translation gives CASSPPDGTLHF.

The sample holds a few counts of this clone. The chain has TRBV7-2 and TRBJ2-7; 9 bases are shared with TRBD2. This CDR3 spans 14 amino acids. V lost 6 bases and J lost 3; bases outside the gene matches: 6. CDR1 SGHTA and CDR2 FQGNSA come from the germline V gene. The CDR3 here is CASSYSGGIYEQYF. Written as DNA, the CDR3 is TGTGCCAGCAGTTATAGCGGGGGAATCTACGAGCAGTACTTC.

This chain links TRBV19 with TRBJ2-2; D is unresolved. V gave up 7 bases and J gave up 5 bases, with 11 bases separating them. The CDR3 loop spans 13 amino acids. Germline values: CDR1 LNHDA, CDR2 SQIVND (reference sequence). CDR3 in DNA: TGTGCCAGTACCCTTTGGGGAACCGGGGAGCTGTTTTTT. Protein product: CASTLWGTGELFF.

The V and J genes are TRBV3-1 (or the pseudogene TRBV3-2) and TRBJ2-6; no clear D. The ends were cut back, 3 bases at V and 4 bases at J, with 7 bases in the middle. Per germline, CDR1 LGHDT and CDR2 YNNKEL (reference sequence). CDR3 size: 14 residues. In DNA form, the CDR3 reads TGTGCCAGCAGCCACGGGCCCGGGGCCAACGTCCTGACTTTC. This sequence encodes CASSHGPGANVLTF.

The chain combines TRBV12-3 or TRBV12-4 with TRBJ1-2, with 9 positions matching TRBD1. The CDR3 has 11 amino acids. V was clipped by 10 bases and J by 6 bases; unmatched bases: 3. Here the CDR3 reads CATRQGDGYTF. As DNA, the CDR3 is TGTGCCACGCGACAGGGGGATGGCTACACCTTC.

V is TRBV5-1 and J is TRBJ1-1; possibly TRBD1 for D (6 bases). V dropped 3 bases and J dropped 0 bases, with 9 bases sitting between them. This CDR3 spans 14 amino acids. The germline V gene encodes CDR1 SGHRS and CDR2 YFSETQ. The CDR3 is CASSSGALNTEAFF. CDR3 coding DNA: TGCGCCAGCAGCTCAGGGGCTTTGAACACTGAAGCTTTCTTT.

The rearrangement joins TRBV5-6 to TRBJ2-6; no firm D call. With 4 bases removed from V and 2 bases from J, the gap between germline ends came to 10 bases. The CDR3 contains 15 residues. The germline V gene has CDR1 SGHDT and CDR2 YYEEEE. CDR3 nucleotides: TGTGCCAGCAGCATCCTCGGAGCTGGGGCCAACGTCCTGACTTTC. This codes for CASSILGAGANVLTF.

The CDR3 protein is CASSPGQGPEAFF. DNA for the CDR3: TGTGCCAGTAGTCCGGGACAGGGCCCTGAAGCTTTCTTT. The rearrangement joins TRBV19 to TRBJ1-1, with 9 bases identical to TRBD1. V was clipped by 5 bases and J by 6 bases; unmatched bases: 4. Germline CDR1 reads LNHDA; CDR2 reads SQIVND (reference sequence). The CDR3 is made up of 13 amino acids.

V usage is TRBV29-1 and J usage is TRBJ2-7, with D perhaps assigned TRBD1 or TRBD2 (5 bases each). This CDR3 has 14 amino acids. The germline V and J ends were trimmed by 2 bases and 3 bases, with 14 bases remaining between them. Germline V CDR1 and CDR2: SQVTM, ANQGSEA. The CDR3 is CSVEIRGPHYEQYF. CDR3 DNA sequence: TGCAGCGTTGAAATTCGGGGACCTCACTACGAGCAGTACTTC.

The rearrangement links TRBV5-1 to TRBJ2-7; TRBD1 matches 9 bases. CDR1 is SGHRS and CDR2 is YFSETQ in the germline V gene. CDR3 size: 13 residues. J lost 5 bases, V lost 4 bases, and 4 bases had no gene match. The chain's CDR3 is CASSRGQGNEQYF. The DNA for the CDR3 is TGCGCCAGCAGCAGGGGACAGGGCAACGAGCAGTACTTC.

This clone was found a few times. The rearrangement uses TRBV6-1 and TRBJ2-2; TRBD1 might be the D (6 bases). V shed 2 bases and J shed 7 bases, with 11 bases lying between them. Germline V gene sequence: CDR1 MNHNS, CDR2 SASEGT. This CDR3 comprises 14 residues. The CDR3 DNA reads as TGTGCCAGCAGTGAATCGCAGGGGTACGGGGAGCTGTTTTTT. Translation: CASSESQGYGELFF.

In nucleotides, the CDR3 is TGTGCCAGCGCCCGAAAAGATACGCAGTATTTT. Its protein product is CASARKDTQYF. The chain has TRBV6-5 and TRBJ2-3; unclear D gene. Trimming took 8 bases from V and 5 from J, leaving 8 bases between them. Germline V gene sequence: CDR1 MNHEY, CDR2 SVGAGI. This CDR3 contains 11 residues.

V is TRBV27 and J is TRBJ2-7, with D possibly matching TRBD1 (6 bases). The CDR3 runs 13 residues. Germline CDR1 and CDR2: MNHEY and SMNVEV (reference sequence). Trimming removed 5 bases at V and 7 bases at J, with 15 bases between. The CDR3 sequence is CASSTGIMGEQYV. CDR3 DNA: TGTGCCAGCAGTACAGGGATTATGGGTGAGCAGTACGTC.

The chain is built from TRBV5-4 and TRBJ2-7; TRBD1 aligns across 7 bases. The CDR3 extends over 13 amino acids. Germline V gives CDR1 SGHNT, CDR2 YYREEE (reference sequence). Unmatched junction bases numbered 6, after V lost 5 bases and J lost 4 bases. This CDR3 is CASRGTADYEQYF. The CDR3 DNA reads TGTGCCAGCAGGGGGACAGCTGATTACGAGCAGTACTTC.

V is TRBV4-2 and J is TRBJ1-5; D is possibly TRBD1 (5 bases). Trimming pared 4 bases from V and 0 bases from J, leaving 13 bases between. The CDR3 is 16 amino acids. Germline CDR1 LGHNA, CDR2 YNFKEQ. The CDR3 sequence is CASSPNPTASNQPQHF. The CDR3 DNA follows: TGTGCCAGCAGCCCAAACCCGACAGCTAGCAATCAGCCCCAGCATTTT.

This clone is a singleton in its sample. The J gene is TRBJ2-1, the V gene TRBV5-1; D might be TRBD1 (6 bases). V shed 0 bases and J shed 6 bases, with 13 bases lying between them. Germline loops: CDR1 SGHRS, CDR2 YFSETQ. The CDR3 is 15 residues long. This chain's CDR3 is CASSLVKQGGNEQFF. The CDR3 nucleotides are TGCGCCAGCAGCTTGGTTAAACAGGGTGGCAATGAGCAGTTCTTC.

This clone appeared once. The gene calls are TRBV11-2 and TRBJ2-6, with D hard to call. CDR3 size: 13 residues. Germline values: CDR1 SGHAT, CDR2 FQNNGV. V lost 3 bases to trimming and J lost 1 base, with 1 base between them. The CDR3 spells CASSFSGANVLTF. Written as DNA, the CDR3 is TGTGCCAGCAGCTTTTCTGGGGCCAACGTCCTGACTTTC.

The chain is built from TRBV6-4 and TRBJ1-6; D is uncertain. Trimming removed 2 bases at V and 8 bases at J, with 7 bases between. CDR1 is MRHNA, CDR2 SNTAGT, per germline. This CDR3 spans 13 amino acids. DNA for the CDR3: TGTGCCAGCAGTGACGGGTATCATTCACCCCTCCACTTT. Translated: CASSDGYHSPLHF.

The rearrangement joins TRBV11-2 to TRBJ2-7; 9 nucleotides agree with TRBD1. Germline loops: CDR1 SGHAT, CDR2 FQNNGV. J gave up 2 bases and V 2 bases, and 7 bases lay outside the gene matches. This CDR3 is 16 amino acids long. CDR3 residues: CASSLTGTGITYEQYF. The CDR3 DNA follows: TGTGCCAGCAGCTTAACCGGGACAGGGATTACCTACGAGCAGTACTTC.

The chain joins TRBV27 to TRBJ1-6; 9 bases are shared with TRBD1. The germline V gene encodes CDR1 MNHEY and CDR2 SMNVEV (reference sequence). The CDR3 extends over 15 amino acids. V dropped 3 bases and J dropped 9; count of bases not matched to a gene: 6. The CDR3 region has the DNA TGTGCCAGCAGTTTGGATGGGACAGGGACTTCACCCCTCCACTTT. It specifies CASSLDGTGTSPLHF.

The gene calls are TRBV6-5 and TRBJ1-5; 8 bases match TRBD1. Per the germline V gene, CDR1 is MNHEY and CDR2 is SVGAGI. Unmatched junction bases numbered 11, after V lost 5 bases and J lost 11 bases. There are 14 residues in the CDR3. The chain's CDR3 is CASSPRQGSIAQHF. CDR3 DNA sequence: TGTGCCAGCAGTCCGCGACAGGGGAGCATAGCCCAGCATTTT.

The rearrangement joins TRBV10-3 to TRBJ1-6; D is unresolved. This CDR3 comprises 14 residues. Germline V gene lookup returns CDR1 ENHRY and CDR2 SYGVKD. Trimming took 6 bases from V and 8 from J, leaving 14 bases between them. The CDR3 sequence is CAIRPADTYSPLHF. CDR3 DNA: TGTGCCATCAGACCTGCAGACACCTATTCACCCCTCCACTTT.